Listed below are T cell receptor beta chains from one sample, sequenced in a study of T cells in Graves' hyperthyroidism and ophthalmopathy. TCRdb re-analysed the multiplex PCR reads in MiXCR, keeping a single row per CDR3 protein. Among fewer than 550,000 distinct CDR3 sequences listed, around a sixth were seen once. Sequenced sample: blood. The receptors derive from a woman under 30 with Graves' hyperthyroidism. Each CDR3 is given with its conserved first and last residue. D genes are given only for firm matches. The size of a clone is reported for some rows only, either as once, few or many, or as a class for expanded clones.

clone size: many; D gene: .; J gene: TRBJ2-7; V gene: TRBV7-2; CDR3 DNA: TGTGCCAGCAGCTCCTCCGGGACGGTAAGCTCCTACGAGCAGTACTTC; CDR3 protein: CASSSSGTVSSYEQYF
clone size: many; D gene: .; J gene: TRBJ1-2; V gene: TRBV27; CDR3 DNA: TGTGCCAGCAGTTGGAGAACATTTAGCTACACCTTC; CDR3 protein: CASSWRTFSYTF
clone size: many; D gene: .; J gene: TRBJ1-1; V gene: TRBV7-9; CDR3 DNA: TGTGCCAGCAGCGCCTACACTGAAGCTTTCTTT; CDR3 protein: CASSAYTEAFF
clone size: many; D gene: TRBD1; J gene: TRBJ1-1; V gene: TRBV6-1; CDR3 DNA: TGTGCCAGCAGCGGGGACAGGGGGAAGATAAACACTGAAGCTTTCTTT; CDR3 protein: CASSGDRGKINTEAFF
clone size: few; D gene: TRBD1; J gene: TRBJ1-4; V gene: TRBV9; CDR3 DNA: TGTGCCAGCAGCGGGGACAGCCAGCCCGAAAAACTGTTTTTT; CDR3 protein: CASSGDSQPEKLFF
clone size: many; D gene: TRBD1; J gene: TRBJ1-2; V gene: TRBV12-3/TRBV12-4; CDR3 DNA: TGTGCCAGCAGTTTCGGGACAGGGGGCAGTGGGGGCTACACCTTC; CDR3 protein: CASSFGTGGSGGYTF
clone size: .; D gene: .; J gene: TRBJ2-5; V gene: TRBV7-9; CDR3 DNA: TGTGCCAATGGGGGAGACACAAGGGAGACCCAGTACTTC; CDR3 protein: CANGGDTRETQYF
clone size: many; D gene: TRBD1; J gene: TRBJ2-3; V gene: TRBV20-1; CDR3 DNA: TGCAGTGCTAGTAGCCGGGACAGGGGACCAGATACGCAGTATTTT; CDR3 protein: CSASSRDRGPDTQYF
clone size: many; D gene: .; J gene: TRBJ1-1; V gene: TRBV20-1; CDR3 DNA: TGCAGTGCTAGAGCTGGGAGGGGATTGAACACTGAAGCTTTCTTT; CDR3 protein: CSARAGRGLNTEAFF
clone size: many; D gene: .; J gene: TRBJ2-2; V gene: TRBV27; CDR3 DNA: TGTGCCAGCAGGCGAGAAGGCGGGGAGCTGTTTTTT; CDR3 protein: CASRREGGELFF
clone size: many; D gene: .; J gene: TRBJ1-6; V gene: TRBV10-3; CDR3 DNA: TGTGCCATCAGTGACGAGGCTGGTTCACCCCTCCACTTT; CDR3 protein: CAISDEAGSPLHF
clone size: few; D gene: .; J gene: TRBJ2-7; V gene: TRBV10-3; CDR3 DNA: TGTGCCATCAGTGAGGCACCCGAGGAGCAGTACTTC; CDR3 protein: CAISEAPEEQYF
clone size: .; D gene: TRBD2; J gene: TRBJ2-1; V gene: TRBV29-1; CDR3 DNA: TGCAGCGTTGAAGATCCAGCGGGAGGCTACAATGAGCAGTTCTTC; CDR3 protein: CSVEDPAGGYNEQFF
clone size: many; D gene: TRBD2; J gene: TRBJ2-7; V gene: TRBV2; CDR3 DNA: TGTGCCAGCAGTTTAGCGGGGGGAGGCGAGCAGTACTTC; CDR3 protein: CASSLAGGGEQYF
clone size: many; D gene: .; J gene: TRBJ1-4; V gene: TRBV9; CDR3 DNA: TGTGCCAGCAGCGCGGACGATTCAACTAATGAAAAACTGTTTTTT; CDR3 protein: CASSADDSTNEKLFF
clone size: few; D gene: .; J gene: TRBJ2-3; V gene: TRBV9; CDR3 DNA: TGTGCCAGCAGCTCCTTGGGGCGCCCAATCACAGATACGCAGTATTTT; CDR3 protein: CASSSLGRPITDTQYF
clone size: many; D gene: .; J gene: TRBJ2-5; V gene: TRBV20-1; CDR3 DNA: TGCAGTGCTCACAGGGATTTCGGGACCCAGTACTTC; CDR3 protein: CSAHRDFGTQYF
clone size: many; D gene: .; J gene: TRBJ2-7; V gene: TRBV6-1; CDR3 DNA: TGTGCCAGCCGGTATGCGACCTACGAGCAGTACTTC; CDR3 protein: CASRYATYEQYF
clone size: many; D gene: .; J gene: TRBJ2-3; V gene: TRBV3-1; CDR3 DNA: TGTGCCAGCAGCCGAAAGGGTACGCAGTATTTT; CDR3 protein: CASSRKGTQYF
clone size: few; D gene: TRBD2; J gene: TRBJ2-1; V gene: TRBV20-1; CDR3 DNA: TGCAGTGCTAGAAAACTAGCGGGAGACTACAATGAGCAGTTCTTC; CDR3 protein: CSARKLAGDYNEQFF
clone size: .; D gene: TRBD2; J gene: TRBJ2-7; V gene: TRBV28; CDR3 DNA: TGTGCCAGCAGTTTGGGACTAGCGGAATACGAGCAGTACTTC; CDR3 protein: CASSLGLAEYEQYF
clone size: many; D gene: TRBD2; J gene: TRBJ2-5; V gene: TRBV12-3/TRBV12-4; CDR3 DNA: TGTGCCAGCAGTGCGGGACTAGCGGGAGCCGGAACCCAGTACTTC; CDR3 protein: CASSAGLAGAGTQYF
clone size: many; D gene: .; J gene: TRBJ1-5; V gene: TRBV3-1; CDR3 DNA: TGTGCCAGCAGCCAAGGCGTGCCCAATTACCCCCAGCATTTT; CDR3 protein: CASSQGVPNYPQHF
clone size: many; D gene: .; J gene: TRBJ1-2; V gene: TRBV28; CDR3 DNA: TGTGCCAGCAGTAGCTCAAGGGACTACACCTTC; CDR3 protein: CASSSSRDYTF
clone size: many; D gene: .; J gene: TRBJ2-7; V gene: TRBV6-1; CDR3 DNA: TGTGCCAGCAGGGCCCCTACAGGGACGACCTACGAGCAGTACTTC; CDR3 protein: CASRAPTGTTYEQYF
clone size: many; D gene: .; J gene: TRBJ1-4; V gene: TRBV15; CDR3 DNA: TGTGCCACCAGCAGAGCTACAGGGACGGCTAATGAAAAACTGTTTTTT; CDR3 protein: CATSRATGTANEKLFF
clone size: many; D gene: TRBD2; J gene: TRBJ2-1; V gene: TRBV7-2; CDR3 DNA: TGTGCCAGCAGCCGAAAAGGGGCTAGCGGGGGAGCTTACAATGAGCAGTTCTTC; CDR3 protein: CASSRKGASGGAYNEQFF
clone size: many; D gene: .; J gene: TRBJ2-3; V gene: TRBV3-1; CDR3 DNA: TGTGCCAGCAGCCAAGACGGGAAGGGGTGGACAGATACGCAGTATTTT; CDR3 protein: CASSQDGKGWTDTQYF
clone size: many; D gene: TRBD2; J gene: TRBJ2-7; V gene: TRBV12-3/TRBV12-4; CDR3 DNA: TGTGCCAGCAGTTTGAGACGGGAGGGTCACGAGCAGTACTTC; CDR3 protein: CASSLRREGHEQYF
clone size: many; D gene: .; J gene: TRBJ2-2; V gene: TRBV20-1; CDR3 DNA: TGCAGTGCTAGGGACGGCCGGGGCGCCAACACCGGGGAGCTGTTTTTT; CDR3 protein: CSARDGRGANTGELFF
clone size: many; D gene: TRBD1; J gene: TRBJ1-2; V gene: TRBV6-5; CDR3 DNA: TGTGCCAGCAGTTACCGACGGACAGGGGGGAACTATGGCTACACCTTC; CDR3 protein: CASSYRRTGGNYGYTF
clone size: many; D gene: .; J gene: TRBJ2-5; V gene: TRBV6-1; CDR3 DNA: TGTGCCAGCAGTGAAGATTTCAGGACCCAGTACTTC; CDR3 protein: CASSEDFRTQYF
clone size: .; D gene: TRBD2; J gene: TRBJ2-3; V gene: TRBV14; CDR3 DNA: TGTGCCAGCAGCCCCGAAGGCGGGGGTCCCACAGATACGCAGTATTTT; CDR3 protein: CASSPEGGGPTDTQYF
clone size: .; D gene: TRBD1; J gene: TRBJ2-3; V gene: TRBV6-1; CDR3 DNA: TGTGCCAGCAGTGAAGTCCCGGGACAGGGGGGCACAGATACGCAGTATTTT; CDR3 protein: CASSEVPGQGGTDTQYF
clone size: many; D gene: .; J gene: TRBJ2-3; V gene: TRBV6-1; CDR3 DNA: TGTGCCAGCAGTGTGAATGGGGGGCTGTCAGATACGCAGTATTTT; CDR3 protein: CASSVNGGLSDTQYF
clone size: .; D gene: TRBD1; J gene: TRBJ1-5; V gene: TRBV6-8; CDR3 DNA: TGTGCCAGCAGTGATCGGGACAGCTATAGCAATCAGCCCCAGCATTTT; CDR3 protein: CASSDRDSYSNQPQHF
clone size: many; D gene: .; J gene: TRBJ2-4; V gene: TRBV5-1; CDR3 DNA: TGCGCCAGCAGCCTAGGACAGATTGAAAACATTCAGTACTTC; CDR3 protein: CASSLGQIENIQYF
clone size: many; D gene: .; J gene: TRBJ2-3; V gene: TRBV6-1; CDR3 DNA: TGTGCCAGCACCACCGATAGGCTTGGCCGGGGTACGCAGTATTTT; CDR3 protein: CASTTDRLGRGTQYF
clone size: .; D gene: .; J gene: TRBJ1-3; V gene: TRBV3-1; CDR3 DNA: TGTGCCAGCAGCCAAGACAGCTTAGGAAACACCATATATTTT; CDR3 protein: CASSQDSLGNTIYF
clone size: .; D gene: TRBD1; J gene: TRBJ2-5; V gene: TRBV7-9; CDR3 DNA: TGTGTCAGCAGCCATCCGGGACAGCGCGAGACCCAGTACTTC; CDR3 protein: CVSSHPGQRETQYF
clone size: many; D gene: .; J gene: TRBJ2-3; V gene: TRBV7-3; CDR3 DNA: TGTGCCAGCAGTTTTGGGGGGCGGGTCACAGATACGCAGTATTTT; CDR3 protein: CASSFGGRVTDTQYF
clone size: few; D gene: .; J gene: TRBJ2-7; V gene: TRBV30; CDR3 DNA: TGTGCCTGGGGCTTTGACACGGGGGCCTACGAGCAGTACTTC; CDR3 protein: CAWGFDTGAYEQYF